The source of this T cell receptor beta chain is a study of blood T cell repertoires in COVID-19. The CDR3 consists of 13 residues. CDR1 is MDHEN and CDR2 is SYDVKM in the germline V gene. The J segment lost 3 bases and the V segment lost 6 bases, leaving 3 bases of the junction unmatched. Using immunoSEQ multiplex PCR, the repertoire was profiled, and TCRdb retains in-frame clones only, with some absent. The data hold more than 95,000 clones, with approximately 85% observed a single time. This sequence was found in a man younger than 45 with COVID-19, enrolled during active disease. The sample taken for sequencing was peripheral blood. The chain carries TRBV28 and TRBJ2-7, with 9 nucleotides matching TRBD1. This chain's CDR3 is CASSLGQGYEQYF. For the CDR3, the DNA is TGTGCCAGCAGCCTGGGACAGGGCTACGAGCAGTACTTC.